Shown below are 10 T cell receptor beta chains from a single sample sequenced in a study of shared clonotypes between healthy human individuals. Sequencing was performed with immunoSEQ multiplex PCR; in TCRdb, only in-frame clones are kept and a portion is missing. The sample yields approximately 500,000 clones, 70% to 85% seen once. Sequenced material: PBMCs. Receptors originate from a middle-aged woman in good health. Some clones in this sample may be carry-over from other donors' samples.

The count of this clone is one. This sequence joins TRBV18 and TRBJ1-1; no clear D. The CDR3 has 13 amino acids. V lost 2 bases, J lost 1 base, and 5 bases lay in between. In germline, CDR1 is KGHSH, CDR2 LQKENI. The CDR3 spells CASSPTQNTEAFF. In DNA form, the CDR3 reads TGTGCCAGCTCACCAACACAGAACACTGAAGCTTTCTTT.

The CDR3 region is CASSIGSPDTYEQYF. CDR3 DNA: TGTGCCAGTAGTATCGGCTCACCAGATACCTACGAGCAGTACTTC. The J gene is TRBJ2-7, the V gene TRBV19; D ambiguous. CDR3 length equals 15 residues. Trimming shortened V by 3 bases and J by 2 bases, and 14 bases separated the two germline ends. CDR1 is LNHDA, CDR2 SQIVND, per germline (reference sequence).

The J gene is TRBJ1-1, the V gene TRBV13; D is unclear. The CDR3 has 13 amino acids. V lost 0 bases and J lost 10, with 12 bases in between. Germline V lookup: CDR1 PRHDT, CDR2 FYEKMQ (reference sequence). This CDR3 is CASSLGGSLGAFF. The CDR3 DNA follows: TGTGCCAGCAGCTTAGGTGGCTCGCTAGGAGCTTTCTTT. Based on the CDR3 plus reference TRBV13 and TRBJ1-1, the full variable domain is AAGVIQSPRHLIKEKRETATLKCYPIPRHDTVYWYQQGPGQDPQFLISFYEKMQSDKGSIPDRFSAQQFSDYHSELNMSSLELGDSALYFCASSLGGSLGAFFGQGTRLTVV.

This clone came up once. The chain uses TRBV5-1 and TRBJ1-6, with 7 bases that match TRBD1. Trimming removed 5 bases from V and 7 bases from J; junction bases left unmatched: 3. CDR3 length: 13 amino acids. Germline lookup yields CDR1 SGHRS and CDR2 YFSETQ. The chain's CDR3 is CASRTGTNSPLHF. CDR3 sequence (DNA): TGCGCCAGCAGGACAGGGACCAATTCACCCCTCCACTTT.

V is TRBV6-6 and J is TRBJ2-7; tentatively, D is TRBD1 (5 bases). Germline CDR1 MNHNY, CDR2 SVGAGI (reference sequence). V gave up 6 bases and J gave up 4 bases, with 10 bases separating them. This CDR3 has 12 residues. CDR3 DNA: TGTGCCAGCAGCCTCGACAGATACGAGCAGTACTTC. Residues: CASSLDRYEQYF.

This clone has only a few counts. The J gene is TRBJ2-1, the V gene TRBV6-6; the D gene is possibly TRBD2 (5 bases). Germline CDR1 is MNHNY and CDR2 is SVGAGI (reference sequence). The CDR3 loop spans 14 amino acids. Trimming took off 4 bases at V and 0 bases at J, with 7 bases between the two ends. CDR3 amino acids: CASSLSGSYNEQFF. Here the CDR3 DNA reads TGTGCCAGCAGTTTGAGCGGCTCCTACAATGAGCAGTTCTTC.

The gene calls are TRBV7-8 and TRBJ2-1; D may correspond to TRBD1 or TRBD2 (6 bases each). Germline CDR1 and CDR2: SGHVS and FQNEAQ. V lost 1 base and J lost 4, with 14 bases in between. The length of the CDR3 is 16 residues. Here the CDR3 DNA reads TGTGCCAGCAGCTTAGTAGGGGGGATGATATACAATGAGCAGTTCTTC. Translation: CASSLVGGMIYNEQFF.

There are a few counts of this clone. At the DNA level, this CDR3 is encoded by other sequences in the same sample as well. This rearrangement joins TRBV18 to TRBJ2-5; D gene uncertain. Trimming shortened V by 2 bases and J by 1 base, and 2 bases separated the two germline ends. Germline CDR1 reads KGHSH; CDR2 reads LQKENI. There are 12 residues in the CDR3. The CDR3 region has the DNA TGTGCCAGCTCACCAGCCCAAGAGACCCAGTACTTC. Translation gives CASSPAQETQYF.

This rearrangement joins TRBV5-1 to TRBJ2-1, with D possibly TRBD2 on 6 matching bases. Per the germline V gene, CDR1 is SGHRS and CDR2 is YFSETQ. The CDR3 has 16 amino acids. V shed 0 bases and J shed 8 bases, with 18 bases lying between them. CDR3 sequence (DNA): TGCGCCAGCAGCTTGGAATCCAGGAGGGGAATCGATGAGCAGTTCTTC. Translating it yields CASSLESRRGIDEQFF.

This sequence joins TRBV5-1 and TRBJ2-3, with D possibly matching TRBD2 (5 bases). Trimming shortened V by 1 base and J by 0 bases, and 12 bases separated the two germline ends. Germline V gene sequence: CDR1 SGHRS, CDR2 YFSETQ. The CDR3 length is 16 residues. In DNA, the CDR3 is TGCGCCAGCAGCTTGCCCGGGCGGGCTAGCACAGATACGCAGTATTTT. This sequence encodes CASSLPGRASTDTQYF.